Below, 31 T cell receptor beta chains from the same sample are listed, as sequenced in a study of T cells in Graves' hyperthyroidism and ophthalmopathy. TCR beta CDR3 sequences were amplified from RNA transcripts. TCR CDR3 regions were first amplified by RT-PCR with HTBI primers. MiXCR was run by TCRdb on the multiplex PCR reads, yielding one entry per CDR3 protein. The sample consists of roughly 290,000 distinct CDR3 sequences, roughly 13% of them appearing once. The specimen sequenced was blood. The receptors were sampled from a woman aged 40 to 50 with Graves' hyperthyroidism.

This clonotype was seen repeatedly, ten times or more. V gene TRBV28 combines with J gene TRBJ2-5, with TRBD1 identical over 9 bases. CDR3 length: 15 amino acids. Trimming at V came to 6 bases and at J to 5 bases, leaving 10 bases not matched to a gene. Germline V gives CDR1 MDHEN, CDR2 SYDVKM. The CDR3 spells CASSSRDRVPETQYF. For the CDR3, the DNA is TGTGCCAGCAGCTCCCGGGACAGGGTGCCGGAGACCCAGTACTTC.

This clonotype was seen many times. This sequence joins TRBV7-9 and TRBJ2-7; 7 bases agree with TRBD2. V shed 4 bases and J 0 bases; nucleotides not matched to a gene: 18. Germline V lookup: CDR1 SEHNR, CDR2 FQNEAQ (reference sequence). CDR3 length equals 19 residues. The CDR3 region is CASSSDPGVAGESSYEQYF. Here the CDR3 DNA reads TGTGCCAGCAGCTCAGACCCGGGGGTAGCGGGCGAAAGCTCCTACGAGCAGTACTTC.

This clonotype was recorded at least ten times. The V and J genes are TRBV2 and TRBJ2-3; D is uncertain. Germline CDR1 reads SNHLY; CDR2 reads FYNNEI. Trimming left V 7 bases short and J 2 bases short, with 10 bases between. The CDR3 runs 13 residues. The CDR3 loop is CASKRESTDTQYF. The CDR3 DNA reads as TGTGCCAGCAAAAGGGAATCCACAGATACGCAGTATTTT.

This clonotype showed up many times. The chain has TRBV3-1 and TRBJ2-1; D not certain. The CDR3 has 12 amino acids. The germline V gene has CDR1 LGHDT and CDR2 YNNKEL (reference sequence). Trimming shortened V by 10 bases and J by 4 bases, and 11 bases separated the two germline ends. As DNA, the CDR3 is TGTGCCACCACCGACGGTTACAATGAGCAGTTCTTC. Amino acid sequence: CATTDGYNEQFF.

This clonotype was observed many times. V and J are TRBV20-1 and TRBJ2-7; 9 positions agree with TRBD2. Per germline, CDR1 DFQATT and CDR2 SNEGSKA (reference sequence). V dropped 5 bases and J dropped 4; count of bases not matched to a gene: 6. CDR3 size: 13 residues. CDR3 sequence: CSAVGLAMYEQYF. In DNA form, the CDR3 reads TGCAGTGCTGTGGGACTAGCCATGTACGAGCAGTACTTC.

This rearrangement joins TRBV6-1 to TRBJ2-2; possible D gene TRBD2, 5 bases. CDR3 length: 14 residues. Germline V gene data show CDR1 as MNHNS and CDR2 as SASEGT. The V gene lost 4 bases and the J gene lost 4 bases, with 10 bases spanning the gap. In DNA form, the CDR3 reads TGTGCCAGCAGTGCCGAGGGCAGCACCGGGGAGCTGTTTTTT. Its translation: CASSAEGSTGELFF.

The rearrangement uses TRBV5-4 and TRBJ2-2; D uncertain. The CDR3 contains 16 residues. Per germline, CDR1 SGHNT and CDR2 YYREEE (reference sequence). V lost 4 bases and J lost 0, with 13 bases in between. The CDR3 is CASSDSKVANTGELFF. CDR3 sequence (DNA): TGTGCCAGCAGCGATAGCAAAGTAGCGAACACCGGGGAGCTGTTTTTT.

This clonotype was counted ten times or more. This chain uses TRBV27 with TRBJ2-2, with 8 bases identical to TRBD1. This CDR3 is built from 15 residues. The V segment lost 5 bases and the J segment 7 bases; nucleotides outside the gene matches: 9. Germline V gene sequence: CDR1 MNHEY, CDR2 SMNVEV (reference sequence). Here the CDR3 DNA reads TGTGCCAGCAGTACTATCGGACAGGGCGACGGGGAGCTGTTTTTT. Protein product: CASSTIGQGDGELFF.

This clonotype has just a few counts. This chain connects TRBV20-1 to TRBJ1-6, with no clear D. With 8 bases removed from V and 7 bases from J, the gap between germline ends came to 6 bases. The V gene's germline CDR1 is DFQATT and CDR2 SNEGSKA (reference sequence). The CDR3 length is 10 residues. The CDR3 DNA follows: TGCAGTATGGGAAATTCACCCCTCCACTTT. Encoded protein: CSMGNSPLHF.

This clonotype was seen a handful of times. The chain employs TRBV5-5 and TRBJ2-1, with D possibly matching TRBD2 (6 bases). CDR1 and CDR2 from the germline V gene are SGHKS and YYEKEE (reference sequence). The CDR3 has 15 amino acids. Deletions cut 0 bases from V and 7 bases from J, with 14 bases between. The CDR3 DNA sequence: TGTGCCAGCAGCTTGGGCCCAGGAGGGAATAATGAGCAGTTCTTC. It encodes CASSLGPGGNNEQFF.

This clonotype was recorded many times. The rearrangement uses TRBV28 and TRBJ1-2; 7 positions match TRBD1. The ends lost 6 bases at V and 7 bases at J; junction bases unmatched: 8. This CDR3 contains 13 residues. Germline-derived CDR1 and CDR2 are MDHEN and SYDVKM. CDR3: CASSPTGYGGYTF. The CDR3 region has the DNA TGTGCCAGCAGCCCGACAGGGTACGGTGGCTACACCTTC.

This clonotype showed up many times. The chain combines TRBV6-1 with TRBJ1-2; 9 nucleotides match TRBD1. This CDR3 has 16 residues. Germline CDR1 is MNHNS and CDR2 is SASEGT. V gave up 5 bases and J gave up 6 bases; unmatched junction bases: 13. The CDR3 nucleotides read TGTGCCAGCAGTTCCGGAACCACAGGGGGCTGGGATGGCTACACCTTC. It encodes CASSSGTTGGWDGYTF.

In its sample, this clonotype was seen many times. The chain uses TRBV28 and TRBJ1-1; D not certain. Looked up from germline, CDR1 is MDHEN and CDR2 is SYDVKM. The CDR3 is made up of 15 amino acids. Trimming removed 6 bases from V and 1 base from J, with 15 bases in between. In DNA, the CDR3 is TGTGCCAGCAGCCCGACGCCAGGTGGGAACACTGAAGCTTTCTTT. Protein sequence: CASSPTPGGNTEAFF.

The chain joins TRBV5-5 to TRBJ2-2; D is perhaps TRBD1 (7 bases). CDR3 size: 15 residues. CDR1 SGHKS and CDR2 YYEKEE come from the germline V gene (reference sequence). Trimming took 4 bases from V and 3 from J, leaving 13 bases between them. The CDR3 bases are TGTGCCAGCAGCCCAGGGGGGAGCTACACCGGGGAGCTGTTTTTT. It codes for CASSPGGSYTGELFF.

The rearrangement links TRBV20-1 to TRBJ2-1, with 9 bases identical to TRBD2. V lost 1 base, J lost 5 bases, and 6 bases stayed unmatched. Germline V gene data show CDR1 as DFQATT and CDR2 as SNEGSKA (reference sequence). This CDR3 has 15 amino acids. The CDR3 region is CSARVMTSGNNEQFF. For the CDR3, the DNA is TGCAGTGCTAGAGTGATGACTAGCGGTAACAATGAGCAGTTCTTC.

The chain employs TRBV12-5 and TRBJ2-5, with a weak D call TRBD2 (5 bases). The CDR3 totals 14 residues. V shed 6 bases and J shed 5 bases, with 16 bases lying between them. Germline CDR1 is LGHNT and CDR2 is FRNRAP. CDR3 coding DNA: TGTGCTAGTGGCCCCGTGAAGAGGGAGGAGACCCAGTACTTC. It is translated as CASGPVKREETQYF.

This clonotype was seen many times. The chain uses TRBV20-1 and TRBJ1-2, with 10 bases that match TRBD1. The CDR3 runs to 14 residues. From germline, CDR1 is DFQATT and CDR2 SNEGSKA (reference sequence). V gave up 0 bases and J gave up 6 bases; unmatched junction bases: 4. CDR3 in amino acids: CSARDPGQGHGYTF. CDR3 nucleotide sequence: TGCAGTGCTAGAGATCCGGGACAGGGGCATGGCTACACCTTC.

This clonotype was counted ten times or more. The V call is TRBV20-1, the J call TRBJ2-3; D is undetermined. The V and J ends lost 1 base and 4 bases respectively, with 12 bases between them. In germline, CDR1 is DFQATT, CDR2 SNEGSKA (reference sequence). The length of the CDR3 is 14 residues. CDR3 protein: CSARATTRADTQYF. DNA for the CDR3: TGCAGTGCTAGAGCAACCACACGGGCAGATACGCAGTATTTT.

In its sample, this clonotype was seen many times. The V gene is TRBV6-6, the J gene TRBJ1-6; D is uncertain. V lost 2 bases and J lost 8, with 19 bases in between. The CDR3 runs 17 residues. Looked up from germline, CDR1 is MNHNY and CDR2 is SVGAGI (reference sequence). The CDR3 coding sequence is TGTGCCAGCAGTTACGGAAGGTGGACCCCACGGGATTCACCCCTCCACTTT. It translates to CASSYGRWTPRDSPLHF.

This clonotype has ten or more counts. The chain combines TRBV3-1 with TRBJ2-5, with 7 bases lining up with TRBD1. Per the germline V gene, CDR1 is LGHDT and CDR2 is YNNKEL (reference sequence). The CDR3 sequence is 13 residues long. After removal of 4 bases from V and 3 bases from J, the junction contained 2 bases not matched to a gene. The DNA for the CDR3 is TGTGCCAGCAGCCGGACAGGAGAAGAGACCCAGTACTTC. Its protein is CASSRTGEETQYF.

This clonotype was observed a handful of times. A single base separates this from a much larger clone, so it may be a read error. The gene calls are TRBV20-1 and TRBJ2-1; no definite D call. CDR1 and CDR2 (germline): DFQATT, SNEGSKA (reference sequence). This CDR3 region has 12 residues. Trimming pared 4 bases from V and 5 bases from J, leaving 9 bases between. CDR3 protein: CSAMVGHNEQFF. The CDR3 DNA sequence: TGCAGTGCTATGGTCGGGCACAATGAGCAGTTCTTC.

The rearrangement links TRBV7-9 to TRBJ1-3; D not certain. Germline assignment: CDR1 SEHNR and CDR2 FQNEAQ (reference sequence). Trimming took off 5 bases at V and 4 bases at J, with 12 bases between the two ends. There are 14 residues in the CDR3. CDR3 sequence (DNA): TGTGCCAGCAGCGACCTCGGACTAGGAAACACCATATATTTT. It translates to CASSDLGLGNTIYF.

This clonotype was detected many times. The chain combines TRBV3-1 with TRBJ1-1; a weak D match, TRBD1 (5 bases). The CDR3 runs 17 residues. V lost 0 bases, J lost 1 base, and 15 bases lay in between. Germline CDR1 LGHDT, CDR2 YNNKEL (reference sequence). CDR3 in DNA: TGTGCCAGCAGCCAAGAAGGATCCAGGACACAGAACACTGAAGCTTTCTTT. Protein sequence: CASSQEGSRTQNTEAFF.

This clonotype was counted only a few times. The genes are TRBV7-8 and TRBJ2-6; D remains unclear. V was clipped by 5 bases and J by 1 base, with 9 bases between them. This CDR3 has 15 amino acids. Germline V gene lookup returns CDR1 SGHVS and CDR2 FQNEAQ. CDR3 DNA: TGTGCCAGCAGCCAGACCTATTCTGGGGCCAACGTCCTGACTTTC. As protein: CASSQTYSGANVLTF.

This clonotype was seen ten or more times. This chain uses TRBV2 with TRBJ2-1, with TRBD2 identical over 14 bases. Germline V lookup: CDR1 SNHLY, CDR2 FYNNEI. This CDR3 comprises 15 residues. V gave up 8 bases and J gave up 3 bases; unmatched junction bases: 3. This CDR3 reads CASEGTSGSYNEQFF. The DNA of the CDR3 is TGTGCCAGCGAGGGGACTAGCGGGAGCTACAATGAGCAGTTCTTC.

The chain joins TRBV27 to TRBJ2-7; 7 bases align to TRBD2. The CDR3 runs to 14 residues. Germline V gene sequence: CDR1 MNHEY, CDR2 SMNVEV (reference sequence). V gave up 6 bases and J gave up 3 bases; unmatched junction bases: 8. CDR3 amino acids: CASRIAGEVYEQYF. CDR3 nucleotides: TGTGCCAGCAGAATAGCGGGTGAAGTCTACGAGCAGTACTTC.

V usage is TRBV29-1 and J usage is TRBJ2-2; D may be TRBD1 or TRBD2 (5 bases each). V was shortened by 4 bases and J by 4 bases, with 10 bases between the two germline ends. The V gene's germline CDR1 is SQVTM and CDR2 ANQGSEA. The CDR3 extends over 13 amino acids. In nucleotides, the CDR3 is TGCAGCGTTGCCGGGGCAGGCACCGGGGAGCTGTTTTTT. Protein: CSVAGAGTGELFF.

This clonotype was picked up many times. The gene calls are TRBV6-2 or TRBV6-3 and TRBJ2-1, with D maybe TRBD2 (5 bases). CDR3 length: 15 residues. With 6 bases removed from V and 2 bases from J, the gap between germline ends came to 14 bases. Germline V lookup: CDR1 MNHEY, CDR2 SVGEGT. This CDR3 is CASSTPRGTYNEQFF. The DNA for the CDR3 is TGTGCCAGCAGCACCCCACGGGGTACCTACAATGAGCAGTTCTTC.

There are many counts of this clonotype. The chain couples TRBV6-1 to TRBJ2-5; no clear D. The CDR3 has 11 residues. Germline CDR1 and CDR2: MNHNS and SASEGT. The V end was cut by 5 bases, the J end by 4 bases, with 5 bases between. Here the CDR3 DNA reads TGTGCCAGCAGTTGGTCAGAGACCCAGTACTTC. It codes for CASSWSETQYF.

The chain links TRBV7-8 to TRBJ2-7, with 13 bases fitting TRBD2. Looked up from germline, CDR1 is SGHVS and CDR2 is FQNEAQ. The CDR3 totals 15 residues. V was pared by 5 bases and J by 6 bases, with 7 bases of the junction left unmatched. The CDR3 DNA is TGTGCCAGCAGCGCGCCGGGACTAGCGGGATTCGAGCAGTACTTC. Residues: CASSAPGLAGFEQYF.

This clonotype has at least ten counts. The chain combines TRBV7-8 with TRBJ1-4; 7 nucleotides align to TRBD1. After removal of 5 bases from V and 0 bases from J, the junction contained 9 bases not matched to a gene. The CDR3 totals 17 residues. Germline V gives CDR1 SGHVS, CDR2 FQNEAQ. The CDR3 nucleotides are TGTGCCAGCAGCCCTACAGGGGCCCGGCCAACTAATGAAAAACTGTTTTTT. Its protein is CASSPTGARPTNEKLFF. Drawing the rest from reference TRBV7-8 and TRBJ1-4, the complete variable domain is GAGVSQSPRYKVAKRGQDVALRCDPISGHVSLFWYQQALGQGPEFLTYFQNEAQLDKSGLPSDRFFAERPEGSVSTLKIQRTQQEDSAVYLCASSPTGARPTNEKLFFGSGTQLSVL.